These 28 T cell receptor beta chains came from one sample sequenced in a study of early stage breast cancer tumors. TCRdb keeps only in-frame clones here, not all; method: immunoSEQ multiplex PCR. The repertoire holds tens of thousands of clones, with roughly 80% as singletons. Sequenced sample: blood. The receptors originated from a person aged 25 to 39 with breast cancer.

V usage is TRBV30 and J usage is TRBJ1-4; 8 bases line up with TRBD1. The CDR3 runs 14 residues. The V gene end was trimmed by 4 bases and the J gene end by 5 bases; junction bases not matched to a gene: 6. Germline V gives CDR1 GTSNPN, CDR2 SVGIG (reference sequence). The CDR3 bases are TGTGCCTGGAATGGTAACAGGGGGAATGAAAAACTGTTTTTT. Its protein is CAWNGNRGNEKLFF.

The V gene is TRBV6-1, the J gene TRBJ1-4, with 10 bases identical to TRBD1. Germline V CDR1 and CDR2: MNHNS, SASEGT. V shed 3 bases, J shed 8 bases, and the junction held 3 bases outside the gene matches. This CDR3 region has 14 residues. CDR3: CASSEDRGREKLFF. DNA for the CDR3: TGTGCCAGCAGTGAGGACAGGGGGAGGGAAAAACTGTTTTTT.

V usage is TRBV5-8 and J usage is TRBJ1-5, with 7 positions matching TRBD1. The germline CDR1 and CDR2 sequences are SGHTS and YDEGEE. The CDR3 covers 17 residues. Trimming took 1 base from V and 6 from J; bases not matched to a gene: 13. The CDR3 region is CASSLYGTDPSGQPQHF. The CDR3 DNA reads as TGTGCCAGCAGCTTGTACGGGACAGATCCCTCGGGTCAGCCCCAGCATTTT.

This chain joins TRBV7-8 and TRBJ1-2; D might be TRBD1 (6 bases). Germline V gives CDR1 SGHVS, CDR2 FQNEAQ. This CDR3 contains 14 residues. Trimming removed 8 bases at V and 2 bases at J, with 15 bases between. DNA of the CDR3: TGTGCCAGCTCCGGGGGGCGTCTCAACTATGGCTACACCTTC. Translating gives CASSGGRLNYGYTF.

The chain combines TRBV19 with TRBJ2-3; no clear D gene. Deletions cut 2 bases from V and 8 bases from J, with 11 bases between. Germline assignment: CDR1 LNHDA and CDR2 SQIVND (reference sequence). CDR3 length: 13 amino acids. This chain's CDR3 is CASSIPEVGTQYF. The DNA for the CDR3 is TGTGCCAGTAGTATACCCGAGGTGGGTACGCAGTATTTT.

This chain connects TRBV7-4 to TRBJ2-1; D may match TRBD1 or TRBD2 (6 bases each). CDR1 is SGHVT and CDR2 is SQSDAQ in the germline V gene. The CDR3 loop spans 20 amino acids. Between the trimmed V and J ends, which lost 4 bases and 1 base, there was a span of 26 bases. CDR3 coding DNA: TGTGCCAGCAGCTGGGGGCTAGCGAACCCCAATCTAATGTCCTACAATGAGCAGTTCTTC. This translates into CASSWGLANPNLMSYNEQFF.

This chain joins TRBV19 and TRBJ1-5, with 9 positions matching TRBD1. Germline-derived CDR1 and CDR2 are LNHDA and SQIVND (reference sequence). The V segment lost 8 bases and the J segment 1 base; nucleotides outside the gene matches: 6. The CDR3 totals 15 residues. The CDR3 loop is CASDGQGTSNQPQHF. CDR3 bases: TGTGCCAGTGATGGACAGGGGACGAGCAATCAGCCCCAGCATTTT.

The chain employs TRBV11-2 and TRBJ1-1, with D perhaps matching TRBD1 (6 bases). V was pared by 5 bases and J by 1 base, with 11 bases between. CDR1 SGHAT and CDR2 FQNNGV come from the germline V gene. There are 14 residues in the CDR3. The chain's CDR3 is CASSPWTENTEAFF. CDR3 DNA: TGTGCCAGCAGCCCTTGGACAGAGAACACTGAAGCTTTCTTT.

The CDR3 loop reads CASSLRRDGEQFF. The CDR3 nucleotides read TGTGCCAGCAGCTTACGCAGGGATGGTGAGCAGTTCTTC. This rearrangement joins TRBV7-9 to TRBJ2-1; the D gene is possibly TRBD1 (5 bases). The V gene lost 2 bases and the J gene lost 9 bases, with 11 bases spanning the gap. CDR1 is SEHNR and CDR2 is FQNEAQ in the germline V gene (reference sequence). This CDR3 spans 13 amino acids.

This clone was detected once. The gene calls are TRBV5-4 and TRBJ2-1, with D tentatively TRBD1 or TRBD2 (6 bases each). The CDR3 length is 15 residues. The V and J ends lost 3 bases and 9 bases respectively, with 19 bases between them. CDR1 is SGHNT, CDR2 YYREEE, per germline (reference sequence). CDR3 coding DNA: TGTGCCAGCAGCTGGGCCAATATGAAGGGGGGTGAGCAGTTCTTC. Translation: CASSWANMKGGEQFF.

The chain joins TRBV18 to TRBJ1-2; no reliable D call. Trimming stripped 2 bases from V and 4 bases from J, with 20 bases between. Germline values: CDR1 KGHSH, CDR2 LQKENI. The CDR3 is 17 amino acids. This CDR3 reads CASSPNGLLDLIYGYTF. CDR3 nucleotides: TGTGCCAGCTCACCAAACGGTCTCCTGGACCTTATCTATGGCTACACCTTC. Supplemented by reference TRBV18 and TRBJ1-2, the full variable domain reads NAGVMQNPRHLVRRRGQEARLRCSPMKGHSHVYWYRQLPEEGLKFMVYLQKENIIDESGMPKERFSAEFPKEGPSILRIQQVVRGDSAAYFCASSPNGLLDLIYGYTFGSGTRLTVV.

V gene TRBV29-1 combines with J gene TRBJ1-1; no clear D. This CDR3 is built from 12 residues. Deletions cut 4 bases from V and 2 bases from J, with 8 bases between. Per germline, CDR1 SQVTM and CDR2 ANQGSEA. The CDR3 reads CSVAHINTEAFF. CDR3 sequence (DNA): TGCAGCGTTGCACATATTAACACTGAAGCTTTCTTT.

The chain links TRBV30 to TRBJ2-3, with 7 bases lining up with TRBD2. The CDR3 sequence is 13 residues long. Germline CDR1 and CDR2: GTSNPN and SVGIG (reference sequence). The ends lost 5 bases at V and 2 bases at J; junction bases unmatched: 4. The CDR3 protein is CAWSSGATDTQYF. The CDR3 DNA reads as TGTGCCTGGTCTAGCGGTGCCACAGATACGCAGTATTTT.

The chain employs TRBV7-9 and TRBJ2-1; tentative D call: TRBD2 (6 bases). This CDR3 region has 12 residues. Trimming took off 4 bases at V and 15 bases at J, with 16 bases between the two ends. Looked up from germline, CDR1 is SEHNR and CDR2 is FQNEAQ (reference sequence). CDR3 nucleotides: TGTGCCAGCAGCTCTACGGGAGTCCGCGGGTTCTTC. Protein sequence: CASSSTGVRGFF.

This clone appeared a few times. The chain is built from TRBV5-1 and TRBJ1-2; D gene unclear. V lost 3 bases and J 8 bases, leaving 17 bases between the germline ends. The germline CDR1 and CDR2 sequences are SGHRS and YFSETQ. This CDR3 is 14 amino acids long. The chain's CDR3 is CASSSTGNFGGYTF. In DNA, the CDR3 is TGCGCCAGCAGCTCAACGGGGAACTTCGGCGGCTACACCTTC. The full variable domain, in which reference TRBV5-1 and TRBJ1-2 provide the parts outside the CDR3, is KAGVTQTPRYLIKTRGQQVTLSCSPISGHRSVSWYQQTPGQGLQFLFEYFSETQRNKGNFPGRFSGRQFSNSRSEMNVSTLELGDSALYLCASSSTGNFGGYTFGSGTRLTVV.

The table lists this clone with a few counts. V usage is TRBV4-3 and J usage is TRBJ1-3; D is ambiguous. The germline V gene has CDR1 LGHNA and CDR2 YSLEER. The CDR3 loop spans 15 amino acids. V was shortened by 5 bases and J by 5 bases, with 16 bases between the two germline ends. Here the CDR3 reads CASSTLGGGRNTIYF. The CDR3 DNA reads as TGCGCCAGCAGCACTCTGGGAGGCGGAAGAAACACCATATATTTT.

This clone was detected a few times. This rearrangement joins TRBV15 to TRBJ2-7, with 7 positions matching TRBD2. The germline V gene encodes CDR1 LNHNV and CDR2 YYDKDF (reference sequence). The V and J ends lost 8 bases and 3 bases, in that order; junction bases with no gene match: 13. CDR3 length equals 15 residues. CDR3 in amino acids: CATSLDSGEGYEQYF. The DNA of the CDR3 is TGTGCCACCTCTCTAGATTCGGGGGAGGGCTACGAGCAGTACTTC.

This sequence joins TRBV5-4 and TRBJ1-1; maybe TRBD1 (5 bases). This CDR3 is built from 16 residues. In germline, CDR1 is SGHNT, CDR2 YYREEE (reference sequence). V was pared by 0 bases and J by 2 bases, with 14 bases between. CDR3 DNA sequence: TGTGCCAGCAGCTTGGATGGCAGGGACTTTAACACTGAAGCTTTCTTT. Its translation: CASSLDGRDFNTEAFF.

The V and J genes are TRBV7-2 and TRBJ2-5, with 8 nucleotides matching TRBD2. J was trimmed by 2 bases and V by 5 bases; bases with no gene match: 7. CDR3 size: 15 residues. Per germline, CDR1 SGHTA and CDR2 FQGNSA. The CDR3 here is CASSRTSGAQETQYF. The CDR3 DNA follows: TGTGCCAGCAGCCGCACTAGCGGCGCTCAAGAGACCCAGTACTTC. Combining the CDR3 with reference TRBV7-2 and TRBJ2-5 gives the whole variable domain GAGVSQSPSNKVTEKGKDVELRCDPISGHTALYWYRQSLGQGLEFLIYFQGNSAPDKSGLPSDRFSAERTGGSVSTLTIQRTQQEDSAVYLCASSRTSGAQETQYFGPGTRLLVL.

The chain carries TRBV29-1 and TRBJ1-2; D is uncertain. CDR3 size: 12 residues. V was trimmed by 5 bases and J by 2 bases, leaving 9 bases between them. The germline V gene encodes CDR1 SQVTM and CDR2 ANQGSEA. The CDR3 bases are TGCAGCGTTAGGAGGGCGAACTATGGCTACACCTTC. Translating gives CSVRRANYGYTF.

This clone was recorded a few times. The chain uses TRBV19 and TRBJ2-2, with D unresolved. Germline lookup yields CDR1 LNHDA and CDR2 SQIVND (reference sequence). CDR3 length equals 14 residues. V was pared by 3 bases and J by 1 base, with 6 bases between. The CDR3 coding sequence is TGTGCCAGTAGTATTTCAGGGAACACCGGGGAGCTGTTTTTT. It specifies CASSISGNTGELFF. Full variable domain (missing parts from reference TRBV19 and TRBJ2-2): DGGITQSPKYLFRKEGQNVTLSCEQNLNHDAMYWYRQDPGQGLRLIYYSQIVNDFQKGDIAEGYSVSREKKESFPLTVTSAQKNPTAFYLCASSISGNTGELFFGEGSRLTVL.

The chain is built from TRBV7-9 and TRBJ2-1; D is unclear. Germline V gene lookup returns CDR1 SEHNR and CDR2 FQNEAQ (reference sequence). The CDR3 loop spans 10 amino acids. V was clipped by 3 bases and J by 9 bases, with 3 bases between them. CDR3 residues: CASSFREQFF. The CDR3 DNA sequence: TGTGCCAGCAGCTTCCGTGAGCAGTTCTTC.

The chain employs TRBV19 and TRBJ1-2; tentative D call: TRBD1 (5 bases). Trimming cost V 5 bases and J 2 bases, with 12 bases left between them. This CDR3 is built from 14 residues. CDR1 is LNHDA and CDR2 is SQIVND in the germline V gene (reference sequence). Here the CDR3 DNA reads TGTGCCAGTAGTCGGGGGGTGTGGAACTATGGCTACACCTTC. Protein: CASSRGVWNYGYTF.

The chain is built from TRBV10-2 and TRBJ2-7; TRBD1 agrees at 8 bases. The V gene's germline CDR1 is WSHSY and CDR2 SAAADI. The CDR3 runs 14 residues. The trim removed 6 bases at V and 4 bases at J, leaving 8 bases unmatched. CDR3 DNA: TGCGCCAGCAGGCAGGACAGGGACTTTTACGAGCAGTACTTC. This translates into CASRQDRDFYEQYF.

This sequence joins TRBV11-3 and TRBJ1-3, with D possibly TRBD1 on 6 matching bases. CDR3 length: 14 amino acids. V gave up 6 bases and J gave up 2 bases, with 11 bases separating them. Germline values: CDR1 SGHNT, CDR2 YENEEA. The CDR3 region has the DNA TGTGCCAGCAGTCCCGGACAGCCTGGAAACACCATATATTTT. Protein: CASSPGQPGNTIYF.

A word on this clone: The germline gene is not matched at one end of the junction; a read error may be the cause. J is TRBJ1-2 and V is TRBV28; the D is unclear. The CDR3 length is 14 residues. CDR1 and CDR2 from the germline V gene are MDHEN and SYDVKM. The CDR3 is CASSLSVREKGYTF. The CDR3 nucleotides read TGTGCCAGCAGTTTATCGGTTCGGGAAAAGGGCTATACCTTC.

CDR3 residues: CAAGTRTYEQYF. DNA of the CDR3: TGTGCCGCAGGTACTCGAACCTACGAGCAGTACTTC. The chain recombines TRBV2 with TRBJ2-7; D remains ambiguous. With 11 bases removed from V and 2 bases from J, the gap between germline ends came to 13 bases. CDR3 length: 12 amino acids. Germline CDR1 and CDR2: SNHLY and FYNNEI.

The V call is TRBV30, the J call TRBJ2-7; D gene ambiguous. V was clipped by 5 bases and J by 1 base, with 18 bases between them. CDR1 GTSNPN and CDR2 SVGIG come from the germline V gene (reference sequence). CDR3 length equals 15 residues. The DNA of the CDR3 is TGTGCCTGGGCCTCGAACTCCTACCCTTCCTACGAGCAGTACTTC. Amino acids: CAWASNSYPSYEQYF.